These 4 T cell receptor beta chains were sequenced from one sample in a study of T-cell reconstitution after alpha-beta-depleted transplantation in children. This sample's TCRbeta library carried unique molecular identifier barcodes. TCRdb re-analysed the PCR reads in MiXCR, keeping a single row per CDR3 protein. The table records roughly 200,000 distinct CDR3 sequences, about 11% of them present only once. The material sequenced was PBMCs, taken before TCRalphabeta/CD19-depleted stem cell transplant. These receptors originate from a child younger than two with acute myeloid leukemia, due to receive a stem cell transplant.

This clonotype was recorded many times. This chain links TRBV29-1 with TRBJ2-3; tentatively, D is TRBD2 (5 bases). CDR3 size: 14 residues. The germline V gene encodes CDR1 SQVTM and CDR2 ANQGSEA. V lost 7 bases and J 0 bases, leaving 14 bases between the germline ends. The DNA of the CDR3 is TGCAGCGCATCTGGCGGGCCTAGCACAGATACGCAGTATTTT. This sequence encodes CSASGGPSTDTQYF.

This clonotype came up many times. The chain has TRBV7-9 and TRBJ2-7; the match to TRBD1 covers 10 bases. Unmatched junction bases numbered 5, after V lost 5 bases and J lost 1 base. Germline CDR1 reads SEHNR; CDR2 reads FQNEAQ (reference sequence). The CDR3 has 15 amino acids. The CDR3 DNA reads TGTGCCAGCAGCCTCGGGACAGGGGCATCCTACGAGCAGTACTTC. Translated: CASSLGTGASYEQYF.

This clonotype has ten or more counts. The chain employs TRBV12-3 or TRBV12-4 and TRBJ2-5; maybe TRBD2 (5 bases). This CDR3 has 12 residues. V was shortened by 5 bases and J by 5 bases, with 9 bases between the two germline ends. The CDR3 DNA follows: TGTGCCAGCAGTCGAGGGTTGGAGACCCAGTACTTC. Translation gives CASSRGLETQYF.

The chain is built from TRBV12-3 or TRBV12-4 and TRBJ1-5, with a tentative D call TRBD1 (6 bases). This CDR3 spans 17 amino acids. Trimming took 5 bases from V and 0 from J, leaving 17 bases between them. CDR3 sequence: CASSTSQTGYSNQPQHF. The CDR3 DNA reads TGTGCCAGCAGTACCTCTCAGACAGGATATAGCAATCAGCCCCAGCATTTT.